One and the same sample provided the 4 T cell receptor beta chains below, sequenced in a study of OX40 agonist ivuxolimab in advanced cancers. Using immunoSEQ multiplex PCR, the repertoire was profiled, and TCRdb retains in-frame clones only, with some absent. The repertoire consists of some 11,000 clones, with over 60% occurring once and the leading ten covering approximately 36%. This specimen consisted of CD4+ or CD8+ T cells sorted from blood, obtained in a trial of the OX40 agonist ivuxolimab. These receptors were collected from an adult with an advanced solid tumor such as melanoma, head and neck, liver or kidney cancer.

The chain has TRBV28 and TRBJ1-1; D gene unclear. Trimming pared 2 bases from V and 4 bases from J, leaving 5 bases between. The CDR3 contains 12 residues. Germline-derived CDR1 and CDR2 are MDHEN and SYDVKM. CDR3 bases: TGTGCCAGCAGTTTAAGGGTCACTGAAGCTTTCTTT. It translates to CASSLRVTEAFF.

V and J are TRBV7-9 and TRBJ1-2, with D possibly being TRBD1 (5 bases). The germline V gene encodes CDR1 SEHNR and CDR2 FQNEAQ (reference sequence). The V end lost 7 bases, the J end lost 2 bases, and 17 bases lay between the germline ends. CDR3 length: 15 amino acids. The CDR3 reads CASNIGQGRNYGYTF. The CDR3, as DNA: TGTGCCAGCAACATAGGGCAGGGACGGAACTATGGCTACACCTTC.

V gene TRBV21-1 combines with J gene TRBJ2-5. The assigned J gene may be wrong: the sequence end matches TRBJ2-7 better. TRBV21-1 is reported as a pseudogene. The CDR3 has 16 residues. The CDR3 protein is CASSFAMLHVLDEQYF. CDR3 coding DNA: TGTGCCAGCAGCTTCGCAATGCTACACGTGTTAGACGAGCAGTACTTC.

The chain carries TRBV10-3 and TRBJ2-5; TRBD1 is a possible D gene (5 bases). The CDR3 has 14 amino acids. Germline V lookup: CDR1 ENHRY, CDR2 SYGVKD. Trimming took off 3 bases at V and 3 bases at J, with 11 bases between the two ends. CDR3 loop: CAISDREEEETQYF. CDR3 in DNA: TGTGCCATCAGTGACAGGGAAGAGGAAGAGACCCAGTACTTC.